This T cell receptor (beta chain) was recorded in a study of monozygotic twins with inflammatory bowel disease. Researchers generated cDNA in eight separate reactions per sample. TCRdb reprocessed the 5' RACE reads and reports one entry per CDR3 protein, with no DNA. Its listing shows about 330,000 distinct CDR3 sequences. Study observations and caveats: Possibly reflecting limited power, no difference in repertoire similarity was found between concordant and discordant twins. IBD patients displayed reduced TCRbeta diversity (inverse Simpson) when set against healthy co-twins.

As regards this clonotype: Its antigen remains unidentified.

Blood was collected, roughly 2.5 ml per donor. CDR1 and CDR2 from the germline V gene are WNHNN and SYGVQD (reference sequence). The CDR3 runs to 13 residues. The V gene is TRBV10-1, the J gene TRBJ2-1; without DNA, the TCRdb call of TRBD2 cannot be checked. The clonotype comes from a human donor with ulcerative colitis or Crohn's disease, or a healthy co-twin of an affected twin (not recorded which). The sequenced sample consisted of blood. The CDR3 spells CASSSGGASQLFF.